This TCR beta chain appears in the sequencing data of a study of human thymus T cells. Germline CDR1 and CDR2: SGDLS and YYNGEE. The CDR3 covers 15 residues. The V end was cut by 0 bases, the J end by 0 bases, with 8 bases between. This table comes from immunoSEQ multiplex PCR, and its TCRdb copy is limited to in-frame clones, with some not included. Here the sample spans roughly 54,000 clones, 94% being singletons. Serving as donors were healthy Finnish infants, each of whom was having open corrective surgery for congenital heart defects. Half of the eight donors gave about 0.5-1 mL blood during surgery. All available leukocytes, rather than a set cell count, yielded the blood DNA.

The V gene is TRBV9, the J gene TRBJ2-3; D gene ambiguous. This clonotype was obtained from a boy in the first two years of life with a congenital heart defect but otherwise immunologically healthy. The sequenced material came from blood. CDR3 amino acids: CASSVVARSTDTQYF. CDR3 nucleotide sequence: TGTGCCAGCAGCGTAGTTGCGCGGAGCACAGATACGCAGTATTTT.